This T cell receptor beta chain emerged from a study of cytomegalovirus exposure and HLA in healthy donors. Study observations and caveats: The study found most TCR sequences rare, yet found some public TCRs in many donors. Associated with cytomegalovirus, according to the listing, were about 160 TCR beta chains. Researchers reported that a few CMV-associated chains were confirmed in vitro as CMV antigen-specific.

TCRdb keeps only in-frame clones here, not all; method: immunoSEQ multiplex PCR. The repertoire includes fewer than 70,000 clones, approximately 96% of them detected once, and approximately 0.9% sits in the top ten. Worth noting for this clone: The antigen remains undetermined.

This TCR was recovered from a man aged 18 to 29 in good health and CMV-seronegative. Source material: PBMCs.

The CDR3 protein is CAWSRGGEAFF. In DNA form, the CDR3 reads TGTGCCTGGAGCCGGGGGGGTGAAGCTTTCTTT. The chain recombines TRBV30 with TRBJ1-1; D possibly corresponds to TRBD1 (5 bases). Trimming removed 3 bases at V and 7 bases at J, with 9 bases between. This CDR3 is built from 11 residues. Germline V gene data show CDR1 as GTSNPN and CDR2 as SVGIG (reference sequence).